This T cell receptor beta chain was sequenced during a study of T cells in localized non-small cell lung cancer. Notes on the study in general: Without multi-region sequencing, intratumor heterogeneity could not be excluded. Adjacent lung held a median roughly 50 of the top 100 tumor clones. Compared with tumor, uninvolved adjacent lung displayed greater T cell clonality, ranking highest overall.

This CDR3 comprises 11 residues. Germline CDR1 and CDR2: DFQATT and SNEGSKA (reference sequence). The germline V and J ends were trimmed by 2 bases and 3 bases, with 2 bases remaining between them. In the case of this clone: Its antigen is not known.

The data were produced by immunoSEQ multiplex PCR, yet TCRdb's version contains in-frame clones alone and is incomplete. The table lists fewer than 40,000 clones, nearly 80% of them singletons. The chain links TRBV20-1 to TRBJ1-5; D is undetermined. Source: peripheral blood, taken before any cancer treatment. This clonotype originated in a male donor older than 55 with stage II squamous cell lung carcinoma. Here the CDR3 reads CSARTNQPQHF. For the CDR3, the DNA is TGCAGTGCTAGAACCAATCAGCCCCAGCATTTT.